The 21 T cell receptor beta chains presented below share a single source sample, sequenced in a study of blood T cell repertoires in COVID-19. This table comes from immunoSEQ multiplex PCR, and its TCRdb copy is limited to in-frame clones, with some not included. The data show around 23,000 clones, 90% seen once. The specimen was peripheral blood. The receptors originated from a human donor in a cohort sampled during active COVID-19.

The chain employs TRBV3-1 (or the pseudogene TRBV3-2) and TRBJ1-2; TRBD1 matches at 9 bases. The V and J ends lost 4 bases and 2 bases, in that order; junction bases with no gene match: 2. The germline V gene encodes CDR1 LGHDT and CDR2 YNNKEL (reference sequence). The CDR3 totals 14 residues. CDR3 coding DNA: TGTGCCAGCAGCCCCGGACAGGGGAACTATGGCTACACCTTC. It encodes CASSPGQGNYGYTF.

The J gene is TRBJ1-6, the V gene TRBV4-2; unclear D gene. The germline V gene has CDR1 LGHNA and CDR2 YNFKEQ. The CDR3 is 18 residues long. V lost 0 bases to trimming and J lost 0 bases, with 12 bases between them. CDR3: CASSQDPSGSSYNSPLHF. The CDR3 DNA is TGTGCCAGCAGCCAAGACCCCTCGGGTAGCTCCTATAATTCACCCCTCCACTTT.

CDR3 in DNA: TGTGCCAGCAGTTTAGTCGAGGGGGCTCACACCTTC. This gives the protein CASSLVEGAHTF. J is TRBJ1-2 and V is TRBV12-3 or TRBV12-4; 7 nucleotides match TRBD1. V shed 1 base, J shed 12 bases, and the junction held 5 bases outside the gene matches. This CDR3 contains 12 residues.

The rearrangement links TRBV9 to TRBJ2-7; TRBD1 matches 10 bases. Unmatched junction bases numbered 6, after V lost 3 bases and J lost 3 bases. The CDR3 is 15 residues long. Germline assignment: CDR1 SGDLS and CDR2 YYNGEE. CDR3 bases: TGTGCCAGCAGCGCATCCGGGACAGGGGTCTACGAGCAGTACTTC. Encoded protein: CASSASGTGVYEQYF.

The gene calls are TRBV4-3 and TRBJ1-2; the D is unclear. Germline assignment: CDR1 LGHNA and CDR2 YSLEER. The CDR3 loop spans 15 amino acids. Trimming shortened V by 1 base and J by 4 bases, and 13 bases separated the two germline ends. The DNA for the CDR3 is TGCGCCAGCAGCCAAGCTCGCGGGGTCTCCTATGGCTACACCTTC. Translated: CASSQARGVSYGYTF.

This clone was observed once. CDR3 nucleotides: TGTGCCAGCATGGGACAGGGGCCGAGAGTGGAAAAACTGTTTTTT. Residues: CASMGQGPRVEKLFF. The V and J genes are TRBV2 and TRBJ1-4, with 10 bases lining up with TRBD1. CDR3 length equals 15 residues. The V gene end was trimmed by 7 bases and the J gene end by 8 bases; junction bases not matched to a gene: 10. Germline V gene sequence: CDR1 SNHLY, CDR2 FYNNEI. Drawing the rest from reference TRBV2 and TRBJ1-4, the complete variable domain is EPEVTQTPSHQVTQMGQEVILRCVPISNHLYFYWYRQILGQKVEFLVSFYNNEISEKSEIFDDQFSVERPDGSNFTLKIRSTKLEDSAMYFCASMGQGPRVEKLFFGSGTQLSVL.

The table lists this clone with a few counts. This sequence joins TRBV4-3 and TRBJ1-2; 7 bases align to TRBD1. V shed 4 bases and J 10 bases; nucleotides not matched to a gene: 9. This CDR3 spans 13 amino acids. CDR1 and CDR2 from the germline V gene are LGHNA and YSLEER. The CDR3 sequence is CASSPGTDLSYTF. The CDR3 DNA is TGCGCCAGCAGCCCCGGGACAGATCTTTCCTACACCTTC.

This sequence joins TRBV5-1 and TRBJ1-5; a possible D gene is TRBD1 (6 bases). Germline V CDR1 and CDR2: SGHRS, YFSETQ. V was pared by 0 bases and J by 10 bases, with 14 bases between. The length of the CDR3 is 14 residues. The CDR3 DNA reads as TGCGCCAGCAGCTTGGGGCAGGGGAACGAACCCCAGCATTTT. Its translation: CASSLGQGNEPQHF.

The chain uses TRBV9 and TRBJ1-1, with D maybe TRBD1 (6 bases). Deletions cut 0 bases from V and 5 bases from J, with 11 bases between. Germline CDR1 is SGDLS and CDR2 is YYNGEE. The CDR3 consists of 14 residues. DNA for the CDR3: TGTGCCAGCAGCGTAGGTGGCAGGGGAACTGAAGCTTTCTTT. It specifies CASSVGGRGTEAFF.

The J gene is TRBJ2-7, the V gene TRBV5-6; D is possibly TRBD2 (6 bases). CDR1 is SGHDT and CDR2 is YYEEEE in the germline V gene. The length of the CDR3 is 16 residues. The V and J ends lost 4 bases and 9 bases respectively, with 26 bases between them. CDR3: CASSPNTGTAGGRQYF. As DNA, the CDR3 is TGTGCCAGCAGCCCTAATACCGGGACGGCTGGGGGGAGGCAGTACTTC.

This sequence joins TRBV5-1 and TRBJ2-1; 7 bases match TRBD2. With 4 bases clipped from V and 10 bases from J, the junction kept 8 bases outside the gene matches. Germline V lookup: CDR1 SGHRS, CDR2 YFSETQ. There are 13 residues in the CDR3. CDR3 region: CASSTGTNREQFF. The CDR3 coding sequence is TGCGCCAGCAGCACCGGGACTAACCGCGAGCAGTTCTTC.

This chain links TRBV29-1 with TRBJ2-7; D might be TRBD2 (6 bases). The V and J ends lost 6 bases and 2 bases respectively, with 11 bases between them. Germline V CDR1 and CDR2: SQVTM, ANQGSEA. CDR3 length: 12 residues. The CDR3 here is CSVIGLTYEQYF. The CDR3 DNA sequence: TGCAGCGTAATAGGACTAACCTACGAGCAGTACTTC.

The chain employs TRBV6-2 or TRBV6-3 and TRBJ1-1, with D possibly TRBD1 on 5 matching bases. Trimming stripped 2 bases from V and 4 bases from J, with 8 bases between. Germline lookup yields CDR1 MNHEY and CDR2 SVGEGT. There are 13 residues in the CDR3. The CDR3 DNA reads as TGTGCCAGCAGTTACCCCGGGGGCACTGAAGCTTTCTTT. Residues: CASSYPGGTEAFF.

This rearrangement joins TRBV4-1 to TRBJ1-2; D might be TRBD1 (6 bases). Germline CDR1 is MGHRA and CDR2 is YSYEKL. Between the trimmed V and J ends, which lost 0 bases and 8 bases, there was a span of 13 bases. The CDR3 has 14 residues. CDR3 loop: CASSQDRGTNGYTF. In nucleotides, the CDR3 is TGCGCCAGCAGCCAAGACAGGGGAACGAACGGCTACACCTTC.

The chain couples TRBV5-4 to TRBJ2-1; weak D call: TRBD1 (5 bases). CDR1 and CDR2 from the germline V gene are SGHNT and YYREEE (reference sequence). V lost 1 base and J lost 1, with 6 bases in between. This CDR3 spans 14 amino acids. In nucleotides, the CDR3 is TGTGCCAGCAGCTTGTCAGGGTCCTACAATGAGCAGTTCTTC. This translates into CASSLSGSYNEQFF.

The chain joins TRBV12-3 or TRBV12-4 to TRBJ1-2; 8 bases agree with TRBD1. The junction had 6 bases not matched to a gene; V was cut back by 6 bases and J by 6 bases. The CDR3 totals 13 residues. CDR3 amino acids: CASRVGQVNGYTF. DNA for the CDR3: TGTGCCAGCAGGGTGGGACAGGTCAATGGCTACACCTTC.

This rearrangement joins TRBV2 to TRBJ2-3; no clear D gene. The germline V and J ends were trimmed by 4 bases and 4 bases, with 18 bases remaining between them. Germline loops: CDR1 SNHLY, CDR2 FYNNEI. The CDR3 covers 16 residues. In DNA form, the CDR3 reads TGTGCCAGCAGTGTGCGCCTCCTCCCTTTCCCAGATACGCAGTATTTT. Amino acid sequence: CASSVRLLPFPDTQYF. Combining the CDR3 with reference TRBV2 and TRBJ2-3 gives the whole variable domain EPEVTQTPSHQVTQMGQEVILRCVPISNHLYFYWYRQILGQKVEFLVSFYNNEISEKSEIFDDQFSVERPDGSNFTLKIRSTKLEDSAMYFCASSVRLLPFPDTQYFGPGTRLTVL.

This clone is medium-sized in the sample. The chain joins TRBV4-3 to TRBJ1-1; D is undetermined. The V end lost 0 bases, the J end lost 0 bases, and 8 bases lay between the germline ends. This CDR3 contains 15 residues. Germline V lookup: CDR1 LGHNA, CDR2 YSLEER. CDR3 DNA: TGCGCCAGCAGCCAAGAACGGAGTATGAACACTGAAGCTTTCTTT. This translates into CASSQERSMNTEAFF.

This rearrangement joins TRBV2 to TRBJ2-7; maybe TRBD1 (6 bases). V was pared by 9 bases and J by 1 base, with 22 bases between. The germline V gene has CDR1 SNHLY and CDR2 FYNNEI. This CDR3 spans 16 amino acids. The CDR3 sequence: CASAGTPVLRSYEQYF. In nucleotides, the CDR3 is TGTGCCAGTGCCGGGACACCCGTTTTACGGTCCTACGAGCAGTACTTC.

This clone occurred once. The rearrangement uses TRBV4-1 and TRBJ2-1; 10 bases are shared with TRBD1. Germline trimming cut 2 bases from V and 4 bases from J; bases unmatched to any gene: 5. The germline V gene has CDR1 MGHRA and CDR2 YSYEKL. CDR3 length equals 16 residues. CDR3: CASSQTGTGAYNEQFF. The CDR3 bases are TGCGCCAGCAGCCAAACCGGGACAGGGGCATACAATGAGCAGTTCTTC.

V and J are TRBV30 and TRBJ1-1; D gene unclear. The CDR3 loop spans 12 amino acids. Germline CDR1 and CDR2: GTSNPN and SVGIG (reference sequence). V shed 5 bases and J shed 1 base, with 8 bases lying between them. The CDR3 region is CAWEEWNTEAFF. The CDR3 coding sequence is TGTGCCTGGGAGGAGTGGAACACTGAAGCTTTCTTT.